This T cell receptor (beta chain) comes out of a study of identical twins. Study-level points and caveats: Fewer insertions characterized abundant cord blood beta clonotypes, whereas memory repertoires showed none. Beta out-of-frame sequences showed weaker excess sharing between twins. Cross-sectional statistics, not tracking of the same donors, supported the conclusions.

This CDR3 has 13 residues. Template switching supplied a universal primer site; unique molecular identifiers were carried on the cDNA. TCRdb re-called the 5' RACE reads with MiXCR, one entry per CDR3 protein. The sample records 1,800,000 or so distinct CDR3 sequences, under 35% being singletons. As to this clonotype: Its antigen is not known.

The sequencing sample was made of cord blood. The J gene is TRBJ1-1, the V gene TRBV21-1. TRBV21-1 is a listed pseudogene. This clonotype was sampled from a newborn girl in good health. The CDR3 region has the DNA TGTGCCAGCAGCACACAAGTGAACACTGAAGCTTTCTTT. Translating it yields CASSTQVNTEAFF.